The 32 T cell receptor beta chains given below trace back to one sample, sequenced in a study of T cells in Graves' hyperthyroidism and ophthalmopathy. Amplified TCR beta CDR3 regions came from RNA transcripts. TCR CDR3 underwent first-round RT-PCR with the HTBI primer set. TCRdb re-analysed the multiplex PCR reads in MiXCR, keeping a single row per CDR3 protein. This sample has roughly 380,000 distinct CDR3 sequences, with roughly 12% found just once. What was sequenced was blood. Receptor source: a man aged 25 to 45 with Graves' hyperthyroidism that later progressed to Graves' ophthalmopathy.

This clonotype has a count of ten or more. The rearrangement links TRBV5-1 to TRBJ1-2; D is perhaps TRBD1 (6 bases). Germline CDR1 SGHRS, CDR2 YFSETQ. The V gene lost 4 bases and the J gene lost 2 bases, with 9 bases spanning the gap. This CDR3 region has 13 residues. CDR3 residues: CASSEGDNYGYTF. DNA of the CDR3: TGCGCCAGCAGCGAGGGGGACAACTATGGCTACACCTTC. The full variable domain, rest sourced from reference TRBV5-1 and TRBJ1-2, is KAGVTQTPRYLIKTRGQQVTLSCSPISGHRSVSWYQQTPGQGLQFLFEYFSETQRNKGNFPGRFSGRQFSNSRSEMNVSTLELGDSALYLCASSEGDNYGYTFGSGTRLTVV.

This clonotype was detected ten times or more. The chain employs TRBV7-2 and TRBJ2-7; D perhaps matches TRBD1 (6 bases). The V end lost 5 bases, the J end lost 6 bases, and 17 bases lay between the germline ends. The CDR3 length is 14 residues. Germline loops: CDR1 SGHTA, CDR2 FQGNSA. The CDR3, as DNA: TGTGCCAGCAGCGCTGTCAGGGGATTTGTCGAGCAGTACTTC. It translates to CASSAVRGFVEQYF.

The chain uses TRBV5-1 and TRBJ2-5; D possibly corresponds to TRBD1 (5 bases). V was shortened by 4 bases and J by 0 bases, with 7 bases between the two germline ends. The CDR3 extends over 13 amino acids. Germline CDR1 and CDR2: SGHRS and YFSETQ. CDR3 sequence: CASSHRNQETQYF. The CDR3 DNA sequence: TGCGCCAGCAGCCACAGGAACCAAGAGACCCAGTACTTC. Based on the CDR3 plus reference TRBV5-1 and TRBJ2-5, the full variable domain is KAGVTQTPRYLIKTRGQQVTLSCSPISGHRSVSWYQQTPGQGLQFLFEYFSETQRNKGNFPGRFSGRQFSNSRSEMNVSTLELGDSALYLCASSHRNQETQYFGPGTRLLVL.

The chain employs TRBV4-2 and TRBJ2-7; D is perhaps TRBD2 (5 bases). Per germline, CDR1 LGHNA and CDR2 YNFKEQ. The CDR3 totals 14 residues. With 1 base removed from V and 2 bases from J, the gap between germline ends came to 9 bases. This CDR3 reads CASSQAGYTYEQYF. CDR3 nucleotides: TGTGCCAGCAGCCAAGCGGGGTACACCTACGAGCAGTACTTC.

This clonotype came up many times. The gene calls are TRBV7-9 and TRBJ2-7; D unclear. V was shortened by 6 bases and J by 3 bases, with 9 bases between the two germline ends. Germline CDR1 SEHNR, CDR2 FQNEAQ (reference sequence). The CDR3 has 12 amino acids. CDR3 sequence: CASRYIDYEQYF. CDR3 sequence (DNA): TGTGCCAGCAGATACATCGACTACGAGCAGTACTTC.

This clonotype appeared many times. J is TRBJ2-3 and V is TRBV3-1; D not certain. This CDR3 contains 15 residues. Germline CDR1 and CDR2: LGHDT and YNNKEL (reference sequence). Trimming shortened V by 3 bases and J by 2 bases, and 12 bases separated the two germline ends. CDR3 sequence: CASSHYRQLTDTQYF. The CDR3 DNA reads TGTGCCAGCAGCCATTATAGGCAGCTCACAGATACGCAGTATTTT.

V and J are TRBV3-1 and TRBJ2-2; D ambiguous. V was pared by 3 bases and J by 5 bases, with 16 bases between. Germline V CDR1 and CDR2: LGHDT, YNNKEL (reference sequence). CDR3 size: 16 residues. The CDR3 sequence is CASSHFGIRWTGELFF. CDR3 nucleotide sequence: TGTGCCAGCAGCCATTTTGGGATCCGTTGGACCGGGGAGCTGTTTTTT.

This clonotype has only a few counts. V is TRBV9 and J is TRBJ2-1, with D perhaps matching TRBD1 or TRBD2 (6 bases each). This CDR3 has 15 amino acids. Germline V lookup: CDR1 SGDLS, CDR2 YYNGEE. Trimming took 4 bases from V and 3 from J, leaving 14 bases between them. The CDR3 sequence: CASSKEGGNYNEQFF. In DNA form, the CDR3 reads TGTGCCAGCAGCAAGGAGGGGGGTAACTACAATGAGCAGTTCTTC.

This clonotype was found many times. The gene calls are TRBV19 and TRBJ1-1, with TRBD1 identical over 7 bases. V lost 3 bases, J lost 10 bases, and 5 bases stayed unmatched. This CDR3 is 12 amino acids long. Germline loops: CDR1 LNHDA, CDR2 SQIVND (reference sequence). Written as DNA, the CDR3 is TGTGCCAGTAGTATGACAGGGAGACGAGCTTTCTTT. Translation gives CASSMTGRRAFF.

This clonotype was detected ten times or more. V gene TRBV7-9 combines with J gene TRBJ2-7; D is unclear. CDR1 SEHNR and CDR2 FQNEAQ come from the germline V gene (reference sequence). The CDR3 is made up of 14 amino acids. Trimming cost V 1 base and J 5 bases, with 12 bases left between them. Here the CDR3 reads CASSLGSTMDEQYF. Written as DNA, the CDR3 is TGTGCCAGCAGCTTAGGGTCCACAATGGACGAGCAGTACTTC.

The table lists this clonotype with many counts. The chain uses TRBV11-2 and TRBJ1-4, with unresolved D. V was trimmed by 4 bases and J by 5 bases, leaving 5 bases between them. The CDR3 loop spans 12 amino acids. CDR1 and CDR2 (germline): SGHAT, FQNNGV. CDR3 region: CASSSYNEKLFF. As DNA, the CDR3 is TGTGCCAGCAGCTCGTACAATGAAAAACTGTTTTTT.

V gene TRBV6-1 combines with J gene TRBJ2-1, with 8 bases matching TRBD1. With 7 bases clipped from V and 6 bases from J, the junction kept 11 bases outside the gene matches. The CDR3 is 15 residues long. Looked up from germline, CDR1 is MNHNS and CDR2 is SASEGT. CDR3 bases: TGTGCCAGCACTTCAGGGGGCGCGGGTATCAATGAGCAGTTCTTC. Translating it yields CASTSGGAGINEQFF.

This clonotype was counted ten times or more. The chain has TRBV7-9 and TRBJ1-5; D possibly corresponds to TRBD1 (6 bases). V lost 3 bases, J lost 4 bases, and 10 bases lay in between. Germline V lookup: CDR1 SEHNR, CDR2 FQNEAQ (reference sequence). This CDR3 has 14 residues. The chain's CDR3 is CASSFGGPNQPQHF. CDR3 bases: TGTGCCAGCAGCTTTGGGGGGCCGAATCAGCCCCAGCATTTT.

A few counts support this clonotype. The chain uses TRBV5-1 and TRBJ1-4; D uncertain. V was clipped by 3 bases and J by 8 bases, with 11 bases between them. The CDR3 runs to 13 residues. Germline V gene sequence: CDR1 SGHRS, CDR2 YFSETQ. In DNA form, the CDR3 reads TGCGCCAGCAGCTCAGCTCTGGGCGAAAAACTGTTTTTT. Translation: CASSSALGEKLFF.

This clonotype occurred many times. J is TRBJ2-2 and V is TRBV7-3, with no clear D. The CDR3 is 13 residues long. With 6 bases removed from V and 3 bases from J, the gap between germline ends came to 8 bases. CDR1 is SGHTA and CDR2 is FQGTGA in the germline V gene. For the CDR3, the DNA is TGTGCCAGCAGGATCGTGGACACCGGGGAGCTGTTTTTT. This codes for CASRIVDTGELFF.

This clonotype occurred many times. This chain connects TRBV2 to TRBJ1-6; D uncertain. In germline, CDR1 is SNHLY, CDR2 FYNNEI. The length of the CDR3 is 12 residues. The ends were cut back, 6 bases at V and 7 bases at J, with 7 bases in the middle. CDR3 amino acids: CASRPQNSPLHF. As DNA, the CDR3 is TGTGCCAGCAGGCCACAGAATTCACCCCTCCACTTT.

This clonotype has at least ten counts. The chain links TRBV2 to TRBJ1-4; 7 bases agree with TRBD1. J gave up 8 bases and V 8 bases, and 14 bases lay outside the gene matches. The CDR3 sequence is 15 residues long. CDR1 and CDR2 (germline): SNHLY, FYNNEI. CDR3 DNA: TGTGCCAGCCTCCGAGACAGGGAAGTTGGAGAAAAACTGTTTTTT. Translated, it gives CASLRDREVGEKLFF.

The chain is built from TRBV15 and TRBJ1-5, with 7 nucleotides matching TRBD1. CDR3 length: 17 residues. Germline V gene lookup returns CDR1 LNHNV and CDR2 YYDKDF (reference sequence). Trimming at V came to 1 base and at J to 0 bases, leaving 6 bases not matched to a gene. The CDR3 region has the DNA TGTGCCACCAGCAGAGTGCTACAGGGGATTAGCAATCAGCCCCAGCATTTT. Encoded protein: CATSRVLQGISNQPQHF. The full variable domain, with the rest looked up from reference TRBV15 and TRBJ1-5, is DAMVIQNPRYQVTQFGKPVTLSCSQTLNHNVMYWYQQKSSQAPKLLFHYYDKDFNNEADTPDNFQSRRPNTSFCFLDIRSPGLGDTAMYLCATSRVLQGISNQPQHFGDGTRLSIL.

This clonotype came up many times. This chain joins TRBV12-3 or TRBV12-4 and TRBJ2-5, with D hard to call. Trimming left V 7 bases short and J 1 base short, with 4 bases between. CDR3 size: 11 residues. The CDR3 reads CASTFQETQYF. The CDR3 DNA is TGTGCCAGCACCTTCCAAGAGACCCAGTACTTC.

In its sample, this clonotype was seen many times. For the CDR3, the DNA is TGTGCCAGCAGATCCGGCTCGGGCTTCACTGGAAACACCATATATTTT. Its translation: CASRSGSGFTGNTIYF. The chain links TRBV28 to TRBJ1-3; D is ambiguous. The ends were cut back, 6 bases at V and 2 bases at J, with 17 bases in the middle. CDR1 MDHEN and CDR2 SYDVKM come from the germline V gene. The CDR3 is 16 residues long.

This clonotype occurred once. It may be a read error: a sequence one base away is much more abundant. CDR3 amino acids: CASSEALAAVSRRLQFF. The CDR3 DNA sequence: TGTGCCAGCAGTGAAGCTCTGGCGGCGGTGTCCAGGCGGCTTCAGTTCTTC. The chain employs TRBV6-1 and TRBJ2-1, with D unresolved. This CDR3 is 17 amino acids long. CDR1 is MNHNS and CDR2 is SASEGT in the germline V gene. The V and J ends lost 0 bases and 13 bases respectively, with 25 bases between them.

This clonotype was picked up many times. The J gene is TRBJ1-1, the V gene TRBV5-5; 10 nucleotides match TRBD1. Germline V CDR1 and CDR2: SGHKS, YYEKEE (reference sequence). Trimming cost V 0 bases and J 1 base; bases outside gene matches: 12. The CDR3 is 19 residues long. The CDR3 protein is CASSLAGQGLSAKNTEAFF. The CDR3 coding sequence is TGTGCCAGCAGCTTGGCGGGACAGGGGTTATCAGCCAAGAACACTGAAGCTTTCTTT.

Comment on this clonotype: Compared with germline, one end of the junction differs, possibly owing to a read error. This chain links TRBV29-1 with TRBJ2-2; 13 bases map to TRBD2. This CDR3 has 16 residues. Germline V gene lookup returns CDR1 SQVTM and CDR2 ANQGSEA. The CDR3 protein is CSVKGLAGSDTGELSF. CDR3 in DNA: TGCAGCGTGAAGGGACTAGCGGGAAGTGACACCGGGGAGCTGTCTTTT.

Notes on this clonotype: This may be a read error, as it is one base from a much larger clone. The genes are TRBV7-2 and TRBJ2-3, with D tentatively TRBD1 or TRBD2 (5 bases each). CDR1 SGHTA and CDR2 FQGNSA come from the germline V gene. The CDR3 length is 14 residues. The V gene lost 5 bases and the J gene lost 7 bases, with 16 bases spanning the gap. CDR3 protein: CASSPTRGRNTQYF. DNA of the CDR3: TGTGCCAGCAGCCCTACTCGGGGCCGCAATACGCAGTATTTT.

This clonotype occurred a few times. This chain uses TRBV18 with TRBJ2-4; the D gene is possibly TRBD1 (6 bases). Trimming left V 3 bases short and J 1 base short, with 16 bases between. The CDR3 spans 17 residues. The germline CDR1 and CDR2 sequences are KGHSH and LQKENI. The CDR3: CASSPPVRQGAKNIQYF. The CDR3 nucleotides are TGTGCCAGCTCACCCCCTGTCAGGCAGGGGGCCAAAAACATTCAGTACTTC.

This clonotype was found many times. V and J are TRBV27 and TRBJ1-5; a possible D gene is TRBD1 (5 bases). The V end lost 10 bases, the J end lost 4 bases, and 20 bases lay between the germline ends. The germline gives CDR1 MNHEY, CDR2 SMNVEV (reference sequence). The CDR3 contains 15 residues. For the CDR3, the DNA is TGTGCCAACCAGGGAAAAGTGTTTGCGAATCAGCCCCAGCATTTT. Its translation is CANQGKVFANQPQHF.

The chain links TRBV12-3 or TRBV12-4 to TRBJ2-7; TRBD2 agrees at 10 bases. This CDR3 has 13 residues. V shed 7 bases and J 6 bases; nucleotides not matched to a gene: 6. The CDR3 nucleotides read TGTGCCAGCACCTTAGCGGGGGGTATCGAGCAGTACTTC. Its protein is CASTLAGGIEQYF.

This clonotype has a count of ten or more. The V and J genes are TRBV6-4 and TRBJ2-2; D ambiguous. Trimming pared 6 bases from V and 4 bases from J, leaving 15 bases between. Germline CDR1 is MRHNA and CDR2 is SNTAGT. The CDR3 is 15 amino acids. In nucleotides, the CDR3 is TGTGCCAGCAGCGCCGATCCCTCGGGCACCGGGGAGCTGTTTTTT. Its protein is CASSADPSGTGELFF.

The chain carries TRBV3-1 and TRBJ2-3; 7 nucleotides agree with TRBD1. The germline gives CDR1 LGHDT, CDR2 YNNKEL (reference sequence). V lost 0 bases to trimming and J lost 0 bases; unmatched junction nucleotides: 9. The CDR3 covers 18 residues. CDR3 in DNA: TGTGCCAGCAGCCAAGATATAGGGACAGTTTTCAGCACAGATACGCAGTATTTT. Residues: CASSQDIGTVFSTDTQYF.

This sequence joins TRBV9 and TRBJ1-1; D not certain. CDR1 and CDR2 from the germline V gene are SGDLS and YYNGEE. CDR3 length equals 14 residues. Trimming took 3 bases from V and 4 from J, leaving 13 bases between them. As DNA, the CDR3 is TGTGCCAGCAGCGCTGGGGAGGGTTTCACTGAAGCTTTCTTT. Encoded protein: CASSAGEGFTEAFF.

The table lists this clonotype with many counts. The genes are TRBV30 and TRBJ1-4; 7 bases are a match to TRBD1. Germline V gene data show CDR1 as GTSNPN and CDR2 as SVGIG (reference sequence). V gave up 4 bases and J gave up 5 bases; unmatched junction bases: 10. This CDR3 spans 15 amino acids. DNA of the CDR3: TGTGCCTGGACCCCCTGGGACAGACGGAATGAAAAACTGTTTTTT. Protein: CAWTPWDRRNEKLFF.

This clonotype was seen ten or more times. The genes are TRBV2 and TRBJ2-1; TRBD2 matches 11 bases. Germline loops: CDR1 SNHLY, CDR2 FYNNEI. The J segment lost 0 bases and the V segment lost 3 bases, leaving 13 bases of the junction unmatched. CDR3 length: 20 residues. This CDR3 is CASSDPLAGGYKSSYNEQFF. In DNA form, the CDR3 reads TGTGCCAGCAGTGATCCCCTAGCGGGGGGCTATAAGAGCTCCTACAATGAGCAGTTCTTC.